What follows describes a single T cell receptor beta chain. Its specificity is not known. The data were taken from a study of cytomegalovirus exposure and HLA in healthy donors. Whole-study findings and limits: A likely sequencing artifact accounted for one observed cluster of highly shared sequence variants. Most of the TCR beta V segments (in an earlier analysis) were productive either about 90% or about 30% of the time. In a later analysis, compared with equally common non-associated chains, HLA-associated beta chains were more expanded.

Germline CDR1 reads SNHLY; CDR2 reads FYNNEI. Trimming removed 7 bases at V and 4 bases at J, with 11 bases between. CDR3 length: 13 residues. PCR involved 60 Vbeta and 13 Jbeta primers. The protocol was immunoSEQ multiplex PCR, while the TCRdb copy is restricted to in-frame clones and leaves out a portion. The sample carries over 200,000 clones, under 90% recorded once. Those who donated were healthy bone marrow donors. The chain has TRBV2 and TRBJ1-3; no firm D call. The TCR sequence derives from a human donor in good health. The sequenced sample was PBMCs. The CDR3 DNA follows: TGTGCCAGCATGGGCCAGCGGGGAAACACCATATATTTT. Translating it yields CASMGQRGNTIYF.